Shown below are 20 T cell receptor beta chains from a single sample sequenced in a study of blood T cell repertoires in COVID-19. Some clones are missing from TCRdb's copy, which holds only in-frame ones; the method was immunoSEQ multiplex PCR. The sample carries approximately 200,000 clones, roughly 85% recorded once. The sequenced material came from PBMCs or T cells enriched from blood (not recorded which). These receptors all stem from a man aged 35-49 years who had recovered from COVID-19.

V is TRBV29-1 and J is TRBJ2-1, with TRBD2 identical over 11 bases. V lost 7 bases, J lost 7 bases, and 9 bases stayed unmatched. This CDR3 region has 14 residues. In germline, CDR1 is SQVTM, CDR2 ANQGSEA. The CDR3 nucleotides read TGCAGCGCCCTGACTAGCGGGACGGGTAATGAGCAGTTCTTC. This encodes CSALTSGTGNEQFF.

The chain carries TRBV19 and TRBJ2-3, with 12 nucleotides matching TRBD2. In germline, CDR1 is LNHDA, CDR2 SQIVND (reference sequence). The CDR3 is 17 amino acids. The trim removed 3 bases at V and 3 bases at J, leaving 7 bases unmatched. CDR3 in amino acids: CASSIGLAGGRTDTQYF. CDR3 DNA sequence: TGTGCCAGTAGTATCGGTCTAGCGGGAGGGAGGACAGATACGCAGTATTTT.

This chain uses TRBV5-1 with TRBJ1-3; possibly TRBD1 for D (5 bases). This CDR3 spans 16 amino acids. V lost 4 bases to trimming and J lost 0 bases, with 14 bases between them. CDR1 and CDR2 from the germline V gene are SGHRS and YFSETQ. The CDR3 is CASSPSGGNSGNTIYF. CDR3 nucleotide sequence: TGCGCCAGCAGCCCGTCTGGGGGGAACTCTGGAAACACCATATATTTT.

V and J are TRBV13 and TRBJ1-1; 8 bases are shared with TRBD1. V gave up 5 bases and J gave up 1 base; unmatched junction bases: 3. The CDR3 runs 14 residues. The germline gives CDR1 PRHDT, CDR2 FYEKMQ (reference sequence). This chain's CDR3 is CASSHRGGNTEAFF. The CDR3 bases are TGTGCCAGCAGCCACAGGGGGGGGAACACTGAAGCTTTCTTT.

V is TRBV6-6 and J is TRBJ1-1, with D unresolved. Germline loops: CDR1 MNHNY, CDR2 SVGAGI (reference sequence). The V and J ends lost 2 bases and 2 bases respectively, with 12 bases between them. The CDR3 has 15 residues. The CDR3: CASSYGGQANTEAFF. The CDR3 DNA follows: TGTGCCAGCAGTTACGGTGGGCAAGCAAACACTGAAGCTTTCTTT.

The chain has TRBV4-3 and TRBJ2-7, with TRBD2 matching 11 bases. The CDR3 has 18 residues. Germline trimming cut 1 base from V and 2 bases from J; bases unmatched to any gene: 10. Germline V gene data show CDR1 as LGHNA and CDR2 as YSLEER. The CDR3: CASSQGSGSGRVTYEQYF. The CDR3 DNA reads as TGCGCCAGCAGCCAAGGGAGTGGTAGCGGGAGGGTCACCTACGAGCAGTACTTC.

V is TRBV5-1 and J is TRBJ2-5, with D tentatively TRBD2 (7 bases). Trimming took 2 bases from V and 4 from J, leaving 12 bases between them. The CDR3 length is 14 residues. Germline CDR1 SGHRS, CDR2 YFSETQ. CDR3 protein: CASSFEGGRETQYF. CDR3 DNA sequence: TGCGCCAGCAGCTTCGAGGGGGGGCGAGAGACCCAGTACTTC.

The chain carries TRBV30 and TRBJ2-3; D possibly corresponds to TRBD2 (6 bases). The V end was cut by 0 bases, the J end by 3 bases, with 19 bases between. Looked up from germline, CDR1 is GTSNPN and CDR2 is SVGIG (reference sequence). CDR3 size: 17 residues. The CDR3 DNA follows: TGTGCCTGGAGTGTCAAGGGTCGAGCGGGTTGGACAGATACGCAGTATTTT. It encodes CAWSVKGRAGWTDTQYF.

V gene TRBV3-1 (or the pseudogene TRBV3-2) combines with J gene TRBJ1-2, with 9 bases that match TRBD1. V lost 0 bases to trimming and J lost 2 bases; unmatched junction nucleotides: 7. CDR1 LGHDT and CDR2 YNNKEL come from the germline V gene (reference sequence). The CDR3 runs 17 residues. The CDR3 region has the DNA TGTGCCAGCAGCCAAGACCTTACCGGGACAGGGAACTATGGCTACACCTTC. Protein product: CASSQDLTGTGNYGYTF.

The chain carries TRBV6-4 and TRBJ2-3; TRBD2 aligns across 9 bases. CDR3 length: 15 residues. Unmatched junction bases numbered 2, after V lost 0 bases and J lost 4 bases. Germline assignment: CDR1 MRHNA and CDR2 SNTAGT. Written as DNA, the CDR3 is TGTGCCAGCAGTGACTCGGCGGGAGGGGCAGATACGCAGTATTTT. This codes for CASSDSAGGADTQYF.

The sample holds a few counts of this clone. This same CDR3 is encoded by further DNA sequences in the sample. The rearrangement uses TRBV20-1 and TRBJ2-5; 8 nucleotides match TRBD1. V lost 6 bases to trimming and J lost 5 bases; unmatched junction nucleotides: 2. CDR3 length equals 11 residues. The germline CDR1 and CDR2 sequences are DFQATT and SNEGSKA (reference sequence). In DNA form, the CDR3 reads TGCAGTGCCCGGACAGGGGAGACCCAGTACTTC. Its protein product is CSARTGETQYF.

This clone was counted only a few times. This chain connects TRBV3-1 (or the pseudogene TRBV3-2) to TRBJ2-3; D possibly corresponds to TRBD1 (5 bases). The CDR3 length is 16 residues. Germline loops: CDR1 LGHDT, CDR2 YNNKEL (reference sequence). The V end was cut by 4 bases, the J end by 4 bases, with 18 bases between. This chain's CDR3 is CASSPHPGQGPDTQYF. The DNA of the CDR3 is TGTGCCAGCAGCCCCCATCCCGGGCAGGGCCCAGATACGCAGTATTTT.

There are a few counts of this clone. This chain links TRBV5-1 with TRBJ2-3; tentatively, D is TRBD1 (5 bases). Between the trimmed V and J ends, which lost 1 base and 1 base, there was a span of 13 bases. Germline V CDR1 and CDR2: SGHRS, YFSETQ. The CDR3 runs to 16 residues. CDR3 in amino acids: CASSLRAGYGTDTQYF. The CDR3 DNA is TGCGCCAGCAGCTTGCGGGCAGGGTACGGCACAGATACGCAGTATTTT. Full variable domain (missing parts from reference TRBV5-1 and TRBJ2-3): KAGVTQTPRYLIKTRGQQVTLSCSPISGHRSVSWYQQTPGQGLQFLFEYFSETQRNKGNFPGRFSGRQFSNSRSEMNVSTLELGDSALYLCASSLRAGYGTDTQYFGPGTRLTVL.

The chain joins TRBV7-9 to TRBJ1-1, with unresolved D. The CDR3 loop spans 12 amino acids. CDR1 and CDR2 from the germline V gene are SEHNR and FQNEAQ (reference sequence). V was trimmed by 1 base and J by 6 bases, leaving 6 bases between them. DNA for the CDR3: TGTGCCAGCAGCTTAGTCGGTTCTGAAGCTTTCTTT. Translated, it gives CASSLVGSEAFF.

The rearrangement uses TRBV9 and TRBJ2-7, with D perhaps TRBD2 (6 bases). V gave up 0 bases and J gave up 2 bases, with 9 bases separating them. The CDR3 loop spans 14 amino acids. Germline CDR1 and CDR2: SGDLS and YYNGEE. The chain's CDR3 is CASSVAGAPYEQYF. Here the CDR3 DNA reads TGTGCCAGCAGCGTAGCGGGAGCCCCCTACGAGCAGTACTTC. The whole variable domain, remainder taken from reference TRBV9 and TRBJ2-7, is DSGVTQTPKHLITATGQRVTLRCSPRSGDLSVYWYQQSLDQGLQFLIQYYNGEERAKGNILERFSAQQFPDLHSELNLSSLELGDSALYFCASSVAGAPYEQYFGPGTRLTVT.

The chain has TRBV7-9 and TRBJ2-4, with TRBD2 matching 8 bases. V gave up 5 bases and J gave up 2 bases; unmatched junction bases: 8. Looked up from germline, CDR1 is SEHNR and CDR2 is FQNEAQ (reference sequence). There are 16 residues in the CDR3. The CDR3 bases are TGTGCCAGCAGCACGGGACTAGATGGGTCCAAAAACATTCAGTACTTC. Its protein is CASSTGLDGSKNIQYF. Full variable domain (outside the CDR3, taken from reference TRBV7-9 and TRBJ2-4): DTGVSQNPRHKITKRGQNVTFRCDPISEHNRLYWYRQTLGQGPEFLTYFQNEAQLEKSRLLSDRFSAERPKGSFSTLEIQRTEQGDSAMYLCASSTGLDGSKNIQYFGAGTRLSVL.

This clone is a singleton in its sample. V gene TRBV14 combines with J gene TRBJ2-7; 9 bases are a match to TRBD2. Germline V gene data show CDR1 as SGHDN and CDR2 as FVKESK. The trim removed 1 base at V and 3 bases at J, leaving 4 bases unmatched. The CDR3 runs to 15 residues. CDR3 loop: CASSQGLAAIYEQYF. The CDR3 nucleotides are TGTGCCAGCAGCCAAGGACTAGCGGCTATCTACGAGCAGTACTTC.

The rearrangement links TRBV5-1 to TRBJ1-1, with TRBD1 identical over 9 bases. This CDR3 has 14 residues. V gave up 4 bases and J gave up 4 bases; unmatched junction bases: 5. Germline assignment: CDR1 SGHRS and CDR2 YFSETQ. The CDR3 DNA follows: TGCGCCAGCAGCCCGGGGACAGGGACCACTGAAGCTTTCTTT. This encodes CASSPGTGTTEAFF.

This clone was found once. This sequence joins TRBV14 and TRBJ1-6; tentative D call: TRBD1 (6 bases). Germline V gene lookup returns CDR1 SGHDN and CDR2 FVKESK. The CDR3 consists of 15 residues. V was trimmed by 3 bases and J by 4 bases, leaving 10 bases between them. The CDR3: CASSQTTGYNSPLHF. In DNA form, the CDR3 reads TGTGCCAGCAGCCAGACGACAGGATATAATTCACCCCTCCACTTT.

The V gene is TRBV2, the J gene TRBJ1-4; possible D gene TRBD1, 5 bases. The CDR3 consists of 13 residues. Germline V gene sequence: CDR1 SNHLY, CDR2 FYNNEI. V was cut by 6 bases and J by 3 bases, with 8 bases left in between. The CDR3 region has the DNA TGTGCCAGCAGAGGGGATCCTAATGAAAAACTGTTTTTT. Translating it yields CASRGDPNEKLFF.